These T cell receptor beta chains were read from a single sample in a study of cytomegalovirus exposure and HLA in healthy donors. Profiled with immunoSEQ multiplex PCR; TCRdb holds only in-frame clones, not every one. The repertoire holds approximately 46,000 clones, with approximately 65% as singletons. Material for sequencing was PBMCs. The receptors were gathered from a man younger than 40 in good health and CMV-seronegative. Each CDR3 is given with its conserved first and last residue. Only some rows state a clone size, as once, few, many or a class for expanded clones.

CDR3 protein: CASSGGRALAKNIQYF
V gene: TRBV6-1
clone size: NA

CDR3 protein: CASSETSGSADTQYF
V gene: TRBV6-1
clone size: NA

CDR3 protein: CASSLGRLGLAGVETQYF
V gene: TRBV7-9
clone size: NA

CDR3 protein: CASSRVSVGTGGYEQYF
V gene: TRBV5-1
clone size: NA

CDR3 protein: CASSYRTGGFPYEQYF
V gene: TRBV19
clone size: NA

CDR3 protein: CASNRSPSIYEQYF
V gene: TRBV2
clone size: NA

CDR3 protein: CASSELSWTPKSHYNEQFF
V gene: TRBV2
clone size: NA

CDR3 protein: CASSLALGQGTTNEQYF
V gene: TRBV5-1
clone size: few

CDR3 protein: CASSEASGSYEQYF
V gene: TRBV2
clone size: few

CDR3 protein: CAATQGSDTQYF
V gene: TRBV10-3
clone size: NA

CDR3 protein: CASTLERSTDTQYF
V gene: TRBV5-1
clone size: NA

CDR3 protein: CASSSRLDGRGEQFF
V gene: TRBV5-4
clone size: NA

CDR3 protein: CASSLWQGNTDTQYF
V gene: TRBV27
clone size: NA

CDR3 protein: CASSSRLNSEQFF
V gene: TRBV5-1
clone size: NA

CDR3 protein: CASSIEGINTGELFF
V gene: TRBV19
clone size: NA

CDR3 protein: CASSPQRGIRTEAFF
V gene: TRBV13
clone size: NA

CDR3 protein: CAWRVAGSSKNIQYF
V gene: TRBV30
clone size: NA

CDR3 protein: CASSHYEQYF
V gene: TRBV6-1
clone size: few

CDR3 protein: CASSLEVRNYYGYTF
V gene: TRBV5-4
clone size: NA

CDR3 protein: CAPSPRGIRGEQYF
V gene: TRBV25-1
clone size: NA

CDR3 protein: CASSSQPRVKNTEAFF
V gene: TRBV5-1
clone size: NA

CDR3 protein: CSVEGGSGDRGYEQYF
V gene: TRBV29-1
clone size: NA

CDR3 protein: CASSQGGQGKTEAFF
V gene: TRBV4-2
clone size: few

CDR3 protein: CASTQDGREYNEQFF
V gene: TRBV19
clone size: NA